This T cell receptor beta chain was recorded in a study of blood T cell repertoires in COVID-19. Study-wide background: Spain, Italy and the United States supplied samples that represented acute and convalescent COVID-19. Sources were T cells, B-cell-depleted T cells, or PBMCs; the material itself was cDNA or gDNA.

CDR3 length: 15 residues. Germline V gene sequence: CDR1 SEHNR, CDR2 FQNEAQ (reference sequence). V lost 4 bases to trimming and J lost 0 bases; unmatched junction nucleotides: 2. Only in-frame clones appear in the TCRdb table, and some are missing; sequencing was by immunoSEQ multiplex PCR. The top ten hold roughly 1.5% of the sample, which has 80,000 to 100,000 clones, 90% seen once. This chain connects TRBV7-9 to TRBJ1-3; TRBD1 matches 8 bases. The sequence was collected from a human donor with active COVID-19. The donor label of this sample is uncertain. Sequencing used peripheral blood. CDR3 sequence (DNA): TGTGCCAGCAGCTCCGGGACAGGCTCTGGAAACACCATATATTTT. It yields the protein CASSSGTGSGNTIYF.